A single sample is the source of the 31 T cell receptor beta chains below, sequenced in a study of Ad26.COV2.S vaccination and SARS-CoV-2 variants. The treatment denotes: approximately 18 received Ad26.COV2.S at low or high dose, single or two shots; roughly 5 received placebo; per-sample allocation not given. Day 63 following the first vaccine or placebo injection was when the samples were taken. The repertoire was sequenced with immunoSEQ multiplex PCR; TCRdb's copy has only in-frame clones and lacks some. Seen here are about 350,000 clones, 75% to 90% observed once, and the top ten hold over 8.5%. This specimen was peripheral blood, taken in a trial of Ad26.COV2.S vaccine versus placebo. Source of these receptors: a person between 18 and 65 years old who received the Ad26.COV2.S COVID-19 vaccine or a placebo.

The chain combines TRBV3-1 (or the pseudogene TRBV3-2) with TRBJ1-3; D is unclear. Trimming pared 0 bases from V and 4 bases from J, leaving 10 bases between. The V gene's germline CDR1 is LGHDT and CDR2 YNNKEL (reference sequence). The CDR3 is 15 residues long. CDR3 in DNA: TGTGCCAGCAGCCAAGATCGGGTTTCAGGAAACACCATATATTTT. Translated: CASSQDRVSGNTIYF.

CDR3 amino acids: CASTLGTAIYNEQFF. The CDR3 DNA follows: TGTGCCAGCACCTTAGGGACCGCCATCTACAATGAGCAGTTCTTC. This sequence joins TRBV28 and TRBJ2-1, with D perhaps being TRBD1 or TRBD2 (5 bases each). V was trimmed by 7 bases and J by 3 bases, leaving 16 bases between them. The CDR3 spans 15 residues. Germline lookup yields CDR1 MDHEN and CDR2 SYDVKM.

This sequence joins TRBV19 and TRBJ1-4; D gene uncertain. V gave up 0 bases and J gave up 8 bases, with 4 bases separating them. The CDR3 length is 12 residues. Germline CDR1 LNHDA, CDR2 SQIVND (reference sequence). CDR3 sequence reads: CASSIDAEKLFF. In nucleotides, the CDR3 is TGTGCCAGTAGTATAGATGCAGAAAAACTGTTTTTT.

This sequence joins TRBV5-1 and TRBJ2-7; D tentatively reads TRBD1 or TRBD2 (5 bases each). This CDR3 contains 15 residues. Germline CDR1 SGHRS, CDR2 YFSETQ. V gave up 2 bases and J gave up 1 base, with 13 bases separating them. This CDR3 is CASSFERDPSYEQYF. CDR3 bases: TGCGCCAGCAGCTTTGAGAGGGACCCTTCCTACGAGCAGTACTTC.

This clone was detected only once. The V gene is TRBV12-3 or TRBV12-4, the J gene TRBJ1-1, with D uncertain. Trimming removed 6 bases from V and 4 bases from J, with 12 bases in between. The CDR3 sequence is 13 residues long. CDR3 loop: CASSLNKGTEAFF. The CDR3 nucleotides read TGTGCCAGCAGCCTAAACAAGGGCACTGAAGCTTTCTTT.

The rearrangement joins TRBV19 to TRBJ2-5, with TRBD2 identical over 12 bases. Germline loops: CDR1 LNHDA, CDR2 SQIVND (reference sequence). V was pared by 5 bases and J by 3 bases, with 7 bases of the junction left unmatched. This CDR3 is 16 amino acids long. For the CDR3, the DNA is TGTGCCAGTAGTCCTGGGTGGACTAGCGGGGAAGAGACCCAGTACTTC. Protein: CASSPGWTSGEETQYF.

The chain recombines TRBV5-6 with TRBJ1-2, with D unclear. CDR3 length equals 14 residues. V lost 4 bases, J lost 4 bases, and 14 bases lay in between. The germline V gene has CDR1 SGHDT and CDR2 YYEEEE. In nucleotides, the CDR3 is TGTGCCAGCAGCCTTGGCTCGTCGACCTATGGCTACACCTTC. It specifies CASSLGSSTYGYTF. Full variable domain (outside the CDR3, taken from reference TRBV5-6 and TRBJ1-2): DAGVTQSPTHLIKTRGQQVTLRCSPKSGHDTVSWYQQALGQGPQFIFQYYEEEERQRGNFPDRFSGHQFPNYSSELNVNALLLGDSALYLCASSLGSSTYGYTFGSGTRLTVV.

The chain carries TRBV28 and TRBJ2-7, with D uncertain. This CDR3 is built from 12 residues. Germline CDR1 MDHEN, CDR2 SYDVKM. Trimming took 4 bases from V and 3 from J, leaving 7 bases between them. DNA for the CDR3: TGTGCCAGCAGTTCTATAATCTACGAGCAGTACTTC. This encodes CASSSIIYEQYF.

In DNA form, the CDR3 reads TGTGCCACCAGTGATTATGGGACAGCTAGCACAGATACGCAGTATTTT. This gives the protein CATSDYGTASTDTQYF. The V and J genes are TRBV24-1 and TRBJ2-3; 7 bases match TRBD1. Trimming cost V 2 bases and J 0 bases; bases outside gene matches: 4. The CDR3 loop spans 16 amino acids. Germline CDR1 reads KGHDR; CDR2 reads SFDVKD.

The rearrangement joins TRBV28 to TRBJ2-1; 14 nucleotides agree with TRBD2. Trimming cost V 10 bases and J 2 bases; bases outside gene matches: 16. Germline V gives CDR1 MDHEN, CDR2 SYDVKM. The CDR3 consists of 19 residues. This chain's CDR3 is CATSPTGTSGGVAYNEQFF. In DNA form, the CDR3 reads TGTGCCACCTCGCCAACCGGGACTAGCGGGGGCGTGGCCTACAATGAGCAGTTCTTC.

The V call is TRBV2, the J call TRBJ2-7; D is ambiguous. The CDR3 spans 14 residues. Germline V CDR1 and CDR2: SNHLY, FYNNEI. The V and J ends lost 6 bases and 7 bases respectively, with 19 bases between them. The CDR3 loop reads CASSDTVWAKEQYF. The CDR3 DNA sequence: TGTGCCAGCAGCGATACAGTCTGGGCGAAGGAGCAGTACTTC.

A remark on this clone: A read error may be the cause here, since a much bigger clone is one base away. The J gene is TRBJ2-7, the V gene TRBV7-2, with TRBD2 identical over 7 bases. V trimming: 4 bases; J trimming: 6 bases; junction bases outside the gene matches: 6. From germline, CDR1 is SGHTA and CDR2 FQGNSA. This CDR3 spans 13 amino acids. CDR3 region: CASSSGTKGEQYF. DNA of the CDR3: TGTGCCAGCAGCTCCGGGACTAAGGGCGAGCAGTACTTC.

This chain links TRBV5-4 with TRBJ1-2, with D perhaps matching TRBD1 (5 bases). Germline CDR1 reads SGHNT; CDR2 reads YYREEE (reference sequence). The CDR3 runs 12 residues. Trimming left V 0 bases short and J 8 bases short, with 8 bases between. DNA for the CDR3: TGTGCCAGCAGCTTGGCGGGGGACGGCTACACCTTC. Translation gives CASSLAGDGYTF.

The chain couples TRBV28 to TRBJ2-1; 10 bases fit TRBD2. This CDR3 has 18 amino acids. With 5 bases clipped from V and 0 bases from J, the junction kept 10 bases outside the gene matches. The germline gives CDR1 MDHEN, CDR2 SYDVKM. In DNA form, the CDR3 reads TGTGCCAGCAGTCGGCGCCTAGCGGGGGCCCACTCCTACAATGAGCAGTTCTTC. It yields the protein CASSRRLAGAHSYNEQFF.

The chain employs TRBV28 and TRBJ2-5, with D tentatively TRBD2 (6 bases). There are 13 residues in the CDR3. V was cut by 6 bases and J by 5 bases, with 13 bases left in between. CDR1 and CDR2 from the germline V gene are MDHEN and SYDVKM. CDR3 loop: CASSPTGDETQYF. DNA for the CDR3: TGTGCCAGCAGCCCTACGGGGGACGAGACCCAGTACTTC.

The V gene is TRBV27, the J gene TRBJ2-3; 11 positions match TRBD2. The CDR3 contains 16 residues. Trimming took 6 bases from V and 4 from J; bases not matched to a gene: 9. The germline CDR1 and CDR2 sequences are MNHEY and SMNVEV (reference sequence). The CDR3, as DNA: TGTGCCAGCAGCAGGAGACTAGCGGGGACTTCAGATACGCAGTATTTT. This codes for CASSRRLAGTSDTQYF.

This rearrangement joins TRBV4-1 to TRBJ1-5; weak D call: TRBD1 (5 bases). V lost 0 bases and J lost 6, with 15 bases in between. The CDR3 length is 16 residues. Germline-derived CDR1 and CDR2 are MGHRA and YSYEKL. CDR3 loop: CASSQDSGRAGQPQHF. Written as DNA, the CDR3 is TGCGCCAGCAGCCAAGATAGCGGCAGGGCTGGTCAGCCCCAGCATTTT.

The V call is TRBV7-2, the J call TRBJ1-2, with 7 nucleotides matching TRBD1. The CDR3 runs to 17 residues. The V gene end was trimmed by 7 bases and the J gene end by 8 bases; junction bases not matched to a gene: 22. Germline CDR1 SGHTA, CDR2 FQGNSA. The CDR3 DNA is TGTGCCAGCACCCAAAATGGGGGACAGCGGCTCAACGGAGGCTACACCTTC. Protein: CASTQNGGQRLNGGYTF.

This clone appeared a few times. The CDR3 is CASSQALAGTYEQYF. The CDR3 DNA follows: TGTGCCAGCAGCCAAGCACTAGCGGGTACTTACGAGCAGTACTTC. This sequence joins TRBV14 and TRBJ2-7; 9 bases line up with TRBD2. This CDR3 has 15 residues. From germline, CDR1 is SGHDN and CDR2 FVKESK. Trimming took 1 base from V and 4 from J; bases not matched to a gene: 5.

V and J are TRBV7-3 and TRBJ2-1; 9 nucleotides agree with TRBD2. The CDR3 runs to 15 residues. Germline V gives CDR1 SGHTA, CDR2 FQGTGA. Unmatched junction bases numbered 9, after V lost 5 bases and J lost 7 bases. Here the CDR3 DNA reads TGTGCCAGCAGCCATCCCGGACTAGCGCCTAATGAGCAGTTCTTC. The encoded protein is CASSHPGLAPNEQFF. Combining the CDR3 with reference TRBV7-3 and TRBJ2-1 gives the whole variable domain GAGVSQTPSNKVTEKGKYVELRCDPISGHTALYWYRQSLGQGPEFLIYFQGTGAADDSGLPNDRFFAVRPEGSVSTLKIQRTERGDSAVYLCASSHPGLAPNEQFFGPGTRLTVL.

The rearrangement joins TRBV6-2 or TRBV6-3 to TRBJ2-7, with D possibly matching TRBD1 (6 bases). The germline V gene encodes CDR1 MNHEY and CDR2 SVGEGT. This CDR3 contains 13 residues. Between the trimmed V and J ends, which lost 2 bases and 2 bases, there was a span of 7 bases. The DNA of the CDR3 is TGTGCCAGCAGTTACGGACAGACCTACGAGCAGTACTTC. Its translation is CASSYGQTYEQYF.

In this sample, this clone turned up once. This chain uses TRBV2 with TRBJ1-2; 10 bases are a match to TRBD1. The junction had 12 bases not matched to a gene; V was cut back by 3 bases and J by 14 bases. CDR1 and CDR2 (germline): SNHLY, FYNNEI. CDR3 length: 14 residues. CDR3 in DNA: TGTGCCAGCAGTGAGGGACAGGGGATTTATGGGGGGACCTTC. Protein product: CASSEGQGIYGGTF.

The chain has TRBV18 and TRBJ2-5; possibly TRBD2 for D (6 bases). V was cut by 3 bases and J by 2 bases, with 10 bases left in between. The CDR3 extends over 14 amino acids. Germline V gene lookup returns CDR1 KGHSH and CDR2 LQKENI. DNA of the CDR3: TGTGCCAGCTCACCCGGGACTCAGCAAGAGACCCAGTACTTC. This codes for CASSPGTQQETQYF.

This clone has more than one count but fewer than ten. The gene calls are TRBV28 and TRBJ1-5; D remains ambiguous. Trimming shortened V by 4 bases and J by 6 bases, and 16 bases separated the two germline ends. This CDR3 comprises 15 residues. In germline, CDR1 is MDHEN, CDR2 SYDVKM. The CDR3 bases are TGTGCCAGCAGTTGGCGGGAACAGTTGGGTCAGCCCCAGCATTTT. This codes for CASSWREQLGQPQHF.

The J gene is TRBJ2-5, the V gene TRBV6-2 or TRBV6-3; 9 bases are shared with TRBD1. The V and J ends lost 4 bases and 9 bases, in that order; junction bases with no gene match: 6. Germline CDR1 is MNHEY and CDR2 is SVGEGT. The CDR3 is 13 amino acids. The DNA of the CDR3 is TGTGCCAGCAGTTTCCGGGACAGGGCACCCCAGTACTTC. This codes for CASSFRDRAPQYF.

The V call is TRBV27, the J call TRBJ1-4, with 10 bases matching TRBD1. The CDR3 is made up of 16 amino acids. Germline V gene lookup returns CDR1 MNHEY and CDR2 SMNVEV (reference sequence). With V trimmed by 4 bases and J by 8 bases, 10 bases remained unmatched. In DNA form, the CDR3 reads TGTGCCAGCAGTTCCATCCAGGGGGGACAGGGGGAAAAACTGTTTTTT. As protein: CASSSIQGGQGEKLFF.

The CDR3 DNA reads as TGTGCCAGTAGTTTCGGGACTAATAATTCACCCCTCCACTTT. It yields the protein CASSFGTNNSPLHF. The V call is TRBV19, the J call TRBJ1-6, with D possibly matching TRBD1 (5 bases). The germline V gene has CDR1 LNHDA and CDR2 SQIVND (reference sequence). The CDR3 has 14 amino acids. V was trimmed by 5 bases and J by 5 bases, leaving 10 bases between them. Complete variable domain (other parts from reference TRBV19 and TRBJ1-6): DGGITQSPKYLFRKEGQNVTLSCEQNLNHDAMYWYRQDPGQGLRLIYYSQIVNDFQKGDIAEGYSVSREKKESFPLTVTSAQKNPTAFYLCASSFGTNNSPLHFGNGTRLTVT.

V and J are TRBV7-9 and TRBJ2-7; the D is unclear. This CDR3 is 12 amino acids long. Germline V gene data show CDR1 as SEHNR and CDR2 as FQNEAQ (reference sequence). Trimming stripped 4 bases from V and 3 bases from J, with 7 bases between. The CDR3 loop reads CASSSGIYEQYF. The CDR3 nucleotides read TGTGCCAGCAGCTCGGGTATCTACGAGCAGTACTTC.

This CDR3 reads CASSLGQGAYIQYF. CDR3 DNA sequence: TGTGCCAGCAGCTTAGGACAGGGGGCTTACATTCAGTACTTC. The chain recombines TRBV7-9 with TRBJ2-4; 10 nucleotides match TRBD1. J lost 8 bases, V lost 1 base, and 2 bases had no gene match. The CDR3 loop spans 14 amino acids. CDR1 and CDR2 (germline): SEHNR, FQNEAQ (reference sequence).

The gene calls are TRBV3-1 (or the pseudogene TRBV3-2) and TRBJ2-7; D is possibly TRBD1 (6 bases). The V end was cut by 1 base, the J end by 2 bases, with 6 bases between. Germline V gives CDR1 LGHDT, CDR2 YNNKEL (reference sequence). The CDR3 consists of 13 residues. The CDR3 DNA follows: TGTGCCAGCAGCCAAGGGACAGCCTACGAGCAGTACTTC. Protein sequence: CASSQGTAYEQYF.

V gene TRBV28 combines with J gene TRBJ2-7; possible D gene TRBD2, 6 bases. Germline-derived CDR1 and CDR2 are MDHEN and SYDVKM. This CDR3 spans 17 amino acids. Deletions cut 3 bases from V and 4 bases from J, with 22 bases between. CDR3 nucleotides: TGTGCCAGCAGTTTGGGGCGGGGTTGGTGGACAAGGTACGAGCAGTACTTC. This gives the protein CASSLGRGWWTRYEQYF.